This entry concerns a single T cell receptor beta chain. Its antigen is undetermined. The CDR3 is made up of 14 amino acids. The germline V and J ends were trimmed by 10 bases and 5 bases, with 20 bases remaining between them. Germline V CDR1 and CDR2: SGHVS, FQNEAQ. This sample was taken from a study of T-cell memory formation after mild COVID-19. Study context: The two donors had largely donor-specific TCR clusters.

Via MiXCR, TCRdb re-called the 5' RACE reads, giving one row per CDR3 protein. This table has 500,000 to 600,000 distinct CDR3 sequences, approximately 19% appearing once. General observations from the study: Shrinking CD4+ clones were chiefly CM and EM; CD8+ ones were chiefly EMRA.

The receptor was derived from an adult woman who had mild COVID-19 (a few samples of this study predate the infection). Cell type and time point are not known. The sequenced sample consisted of PBMCs or a T cell subset sorted from them (not recorded which). The V gene is TRBV7-8, the J gene TRBJ2-5, with a weak D call TRBD2 (5 bases). CDR3 in amino acids: CATPVGWRRETQYF. DNA of the CDR3: TGTGCCACCCCGGTGGGGTGGCGGAGGGAGACCCAGTACTTC.